This section outlines one T cell receptor beta chain sequence together with its context. The CDR3 has 15 residues. V was clipped by 6 bases and J by 5 bases; unmatched bases: 6. Germline CDR1 and CDR2: MDHEN and SYDVKM. The method was immunoSEQ multiplex PCR; TCRdb's version includes in-frame clones alone and lacks a portion of them. The sample lists roughly 41,000 clones, 85% to 95% seen once, with about 7% in the top ten. The data were obtained in a study of T cell changes during pregnancy in multiple sclerosis. This sequence was found in a female donor with multiple sclerosis, enrolled in a pregnancy study. The starting material was CD8+ T cells from peripheral blood mononuclear cells, obtained in the third trimester of pregnancy. The rearrangement links TRBV28 to TRBJ2-5; the match to TRBD2 covers 13 bases. The CDR3 protein is CASSRTSGSFETQYF. The DNA of the CDR3 is TGTGCCAGCAGCAGGACTAGCGGGAGTTTTGAGACCCAGTACTTC.